This entry lists 20 T cell receptor beta chains sequenced from one sample in a study of blood T cell repertoires in COVID-19. Sequencing used immunoSEQ multiplex PCR; TCRdb keeps in-frame clones, though not all of them. The top ten hold under 4% of the sample, which has about 120,000 clones, 70% to 90% seen once. Sequencing was performed on peripheral blood. Receptor source: a man in his sixties with acute or convalescent COVID-19.

This clone was counted many times. The V and J genes are TRBV5-1 and TRBJ2-2; D uncertain. Looked up from germline, CDR1 is SGHRS and CDR2 is YFSETQ. V was clipped by 0 bases and J by 2 bases, with 8 bases between them. The CDR3 is made up of 15 amino acids. Here the CDR3 DNA reads TGCGCCAGCAGCTTGGTAGCAAGTAACACCGGGGAGCTGTTTTTT. Translating gives CASSLVASNTGELFF.

The CDR3 sequence is CATSRDSGTGVGNQPQHF. Here the CDR3 DNA reads TGTGCCACCAGCAGAGATTCAGGGACAGGGGTAGGCAATCAGCCCCAGCATTTT. This chain links TRBV15 with TRBJ1-5, with 10 bases aligning to TRBD1. From germline, CDR1 is LNHNV and CDR2 YYDKDF (reference sequence). The CDR3 sequence is 18 residues long. Trimming took 0 bases from V and 2 from J; bases not matched to a gene: 7.

The V gene is TRBV7-2, the J gene TRBJ2-7; 8 bases agree with TRBD1. The CDR3 extends over 15 amino acids. Trimming removed 5 bases from V and 3 bases from J; junction bases left unmatched: 9. Germline V gene sequence: CDR1 SGHTA, CDR2 FQGNSA. The CDR3 nucleotides read TGTGCCAGCAGCGAGAGTTCCGGACAGGGCTACGAGCAGTACTTC. It yields the protein CASSESSGQGYEQYF. Based on the CDR3 plus reference TRBV7-2 and TRBJ2-7, the full variable domain is GAGVSQSPSNKVTEKGKDVELRCDPISGHTALYWYRQSLGQGLEFLIYFQGNSAPDKSGLPSDRFSAERTGGSVSTLTIQRTQQEDSAVYLCASSESSGQGYEQYFGPGTRLTVT.

The V call is TRBV5-5, the J call TRBJ2-1, with a weak D call TRBD2 (6 bases). Per germline, CDR1 SGHKS and CDR2 YYEKEE (reference sequence). V was shortened by 3 bases and J by 3 bases, with 13 bases between the two germline ends. The CDR3 is made up of 15 amino acids. Written as DNA, the CDR3 is TGTGCCAGCAGCTGGGACTGGGGTGGCTACAATGAGCAGTTCTTC. It specifies CASSWDWGGYNEQFF.

This clone was recorded only once. For the CDR3, the DNA is TGTGCCAGCTCACCAGCGGATACGCAGTATTTT. Translated: CASSPADTQYF. The chain links TRBV18 to TRBJ2-3; no firm D call. Trimming removed 2 bases at V and 6 bases at J, with 3 bases between. The CDR3 totals 11 residues. Per germline, CDR1 KGHSH and CDR2 LQKENI. Full variable domain (remainder filled in from reference TRBV18 and TRBJ2-3): NAGVMQNPRHLVRRRGQEARLRCSPMKGHSHVYWYRQLPEEGLKFMVYLQKENIIDESGMPKERFSAEFPKEGPSILRIQQVVRGDSAAYFCASSPADTQYFGPGTRLTVL.

The chain joins TRBV12-3 or TRBV12-4 to TRBJ2-5; D unresolved. V was clipped by 5 bases and J by 0 bases, with 7 bases between them. The CDR3 runs to 13 residues. CDR3 in amino acids: CASSPHYQETQYF. CDR3 nucleotides: TGTGCCAGCAGTCCGCACTACCAAGAGACCCAGTACTTC.

This chain joins TRBV9 and TRBJ2-7; 13 nucleotides align to TRBD2. Per germline, CDR1 SGDLS and CDR2 YYNGEE. V lost 0 bases to trimming and J lost 3 bases; unmatched junction nucleotides: 0. This CDR3 is built from 15 residues. In DNA, the CDR3 is TGTGCCAGCAGCGTAGGGACTAGCGGGAGCTACGAGCAGTACTTC. This codes for CASSVGTSGSYEQYF.

The chain has TRBV3-1 (or the pseudogene TRBV3-2) and TRBJ2-3; D remains unclear. CDR3 length: 16 amino acids. The germline V gene encodes CDR1 LGHDT and CDR2 YNNKEL (reference sequence). The V end lost 1 base, the J end lost 2 bases, and 13 bases lay between the germline ends. The DNA of the CDR3 is TGTGCCAGCAGCCAAGGTTCACACCTCGACACAGATACGCAGTATTTT. It yields the protein CASSQGSHLDTDTQYF.

The V and J genes are TRBV6-2 or TRBV6-3 and TRBJ1-1; D is possibly TRBD1 (6 bases). Germline CDR1 MNHEY, CDR2 SVGEGT. This CDR3 region has 12 residues. V shed 5 bases and J shed 6 bases, with 10 bases lying between them. CDR3: CASSPNRAEAFF. CDR3 in DNA: TGTGCCAGCAGTCCGAACAGGGCTGAAGCTTTCTTT.

The CDR3 is CASSPPDLREGKLFF. DNA for the CDR3: TGTGCCAGCTCACCACCGGACCTGAGGGAAGGAAAACTGTTTTTT. The V call is TRBV18, the J call TRBJ1-4, with no clear D. CDR1 and CDR2 (germline): KGHSH, LQKENI. Trimming stripped 0 bases from V and 10 bases from J, with 15 bases between. The CDR3 loop spans 15 amino acids.

This chain connects TRBV19 to TRBJ2-5, with 7 bases that match TRBD2. The V gene's germline CDR1 is LNHDA and CDR2 SQIVND (reference sequence). V lost 2 bases and J lost 5; bases outside the gene matches: 5. This CDR3 has 14 residues. The CDR3 coding sequence is TGTGCCAGTAGTATATGGGCGGGAGAGGAGACCCAGTACTTC. It encodes CASSIWAGEETQYF.

The CDR3 bases are TGTGCCAGCAGTTACGTCCCTAGCGGCGCCCGGGAGCAGTTCTTC. It codes for CASSYVPSGAREQFF. V and J are TRBV6-5 and TRBJ2-1; TRBD2 aligns across 7 bases. In germline, CDR1 is MNHEY, CDR2 SVGAGI. The CDR3 totals 15 residues. J lost 10 bases, V lost 2 bases, and 11 bases had no gene match.

The gene calls are TRBV6-2 or TRBV6-3 and TRBJ1-5; D ambiguous. The CDR3 contains 16 residues. The V end lost 6 bases, the J end lost 1 base, and 16 bases lay between the germline ends. The germline gives CDR1 MNHEY, CDR2 SVGEGT. CDR3 in DNA: TGTGCCAGCAGCTTGTGGTCCGGGTTAAGCAATCAGCCCCAGCATTTT. Translated: CASSLWSGLSNQPQHF.

The chain employs TRBV30 and TRBJ2-7, with D perhaps matching TRBD2 (5 bases). V lost 2 bases and J lost 1, with 24 bases in between. There are 18 residues in the CDR3. Germline values: CDR1 GTSNPN, CDR2 SVGIG (reference sequence). The CDR3 loop is CAWSTKVLAGPISYEQYF. The CDR3 DNA reads as TGTGCCTGGAGTACGAAAGTCTTGGCGGGCCCAATTTCCTACGAGCAGTACTTC.

This chain uses TRBV9 with TRBJ2-1, with TRBD2 matching over 12 bases. V trimming: 4 bases; J trimming: 0 bases; junction bases outside the gene matches: 5. The CDR3 has 17 amino acids. CDR1 is SGDLS, CDR2 YYNGEE, per germline. The CDR3 sequence: CASSSGLAGFSYNEQFF. DNA for the CDR3: TGTGCCAGCAGCTCGGGACTAGCGGGCTTCTCCTACAATGAGCAGTTCTTC.

This clone has only one observation. J is TRBJ2-3 and V is TRBV28, with D maybe TRBD2 (6 bases). The CDR3 has 15 residues. The germline V gene encodes CDR1 MDHEN and CDR2 SYDVKM. V was trimmed by 7 bases and J by 4 bases, leaving 18 bases between them. CDR3 protein: CASIPGEESSDTQYF. The CDR3 DNA follows: TGTGCCAGCATTCCTGGGGAGGAATCATCAGATACGCAGTATTTT.

This chain joins TRBV4-3 and TRBJ1-3, with TRBD1 matching over 9 bases. V shed 2 bases and J 1 base; nucleotides not matched to a gene: 9. The germline gives CDR1 LGHNA, CDR2 YSLEER. The CDR3 has 18 amino acids. The CDR3 here is CASSQYPQGADSGNTIYF. The DNA of the CDR3 is TGCGCCAGCAGCCAATACCCACAGGGGGCTGATTCTGGAAACACCATATATTTT.

The CDR3: CASSIERLGNQPQHF. The CDR3 DNA is TGTGCCAGTAGTATAGAGCGACTTGGAAATCAGCCCCAGCATTTT. The rearrangement links TRBV19 to TRBJ1-5; no definite D call. The CDR3 contains 15 residues. CDR1 and CDR2 (germline): LNHDA, SQIVND (reference sequence). V was clipped by 0 bases and J by 4 bases, with 10 bases between them.

V gene TRBV12-3 or TRBV12-4 combines with J gene TRBJ2-7, with 9 positions matching TRBD2. This CDR3 is built from 13 residues. The ends lost 6 bases at V and 3 bases at J; junction bases unmatched: 3. CDR3 nucleotide sequence: TGTGCCAGCAGGACTAGCGGACACTACGAGCAGTACTTC. Its protein is CASRTSGHYEQYF.

CDR3 nucleotide sequence: TGTGCCAGCAGCCCAGGGACTAGCGGGGTGGAGGCCGGGGAGCTGTTTTTT. This encodes CASSPGTSGVEAGELFF. This chain uses TRBV3-1 (or the pseudogene TRBV3-2) with TRBJ2-2, with 13 bases that match TRBD2. Trimming cost V 4 bases and J 6 bases; bases outside gene matches: 8. Per the germline V gene, CDR1 is LGHDT and CDR2 is YNNKEL (reference sequence). The CDR3 runs 17 residues.